The next 32 T cell receptor beta chains were all read from a single sample in a study of early T cells in non-severe SARS-CoV-2 infection. TCRdb processed the 5' RACE reads anew with MiXCR; each CDR3 protein has one entry. The sample has 70,000 to 85,000 distinct CDR3 sequences, approximately 13% seen once. Sequencing was performed on whole blood. The receptors shown here come from an adult who was a healthcare worker with PCR-confirmed SARS-CoV-2 infection or an uninfected control (not recorded which).

The rearrangement uses TRBV28 and TRBJ1-1; 8 bases line up with TRBD1. J gave up 3 bases and V 5 bases, and 8 bases lay outside the gene matches. The CDR3 is made up of 15 amino acids. Germline-derived CDR1 and CDR2 are MDHEN and SYDVKM. The CDR3 is CASSTQGASDTEAFF. In DNA, the CDR3 is TGTGCCAGCAGTACCCAGGGGGCCTCCGACACTGAAGCTTTCTTT.

This clonotype was observed at least ten times. This chain links TRBV4-1 with TRBJ2-1; TRBD1 matches at 7 bases. CDR1 is MGHRA and CDR2 is YSYEKL in the germline V gene. Losses at the gene ends were 4 bases for V and 4 bases for J; bases not matched to a gene: 7. The CDR3 covers 15 residues. CDR3 region: CASSLRDREYNEQFF. The CDR3 bases are TGCGCCAGCAGCCTCCGGGACAGAGAATACAATGAGCAGTTCTTC.

This chain uses TRBV25-1 with TRBJ1-1; possible D gene TRBD1, 5 bases. Trimming left V 8 bases short and J 4 bases short, with 14 bases between. Germline loops: CDR1 MGHDK, CDR2 SYGVNS. CDR3 size: 13 residues. CDR3 sequence: CASLQAGGTEAFF. For the CDR3, the DNA is TGTGCCAGCCTGCAGGCCGGGGGCACTGAAGCTTTCTTT. Together with reference TRBV25-1 and TRBJ1-1, the CDR3 gives the full variable domain: EADIYQTPRYLVIGTGKKITLECSQTMGHDKMYWYQQDPGMELHLIHYSYGVNSTEKGDLSSESTVSRIRTEHFPLTLESARPSHTSQYLCASLQAGGTEAFFGQGTRLTVV.

The table lists this clonotype with a few counts. The V call is TRBV27, the J call TRBJ2-5, with D hard to call. The V end lost 3 bases, the J end lost 1 base, and 3 bases lay between the germline ends. This CDR3 has 12 amino acids. In germline, CDR1 is MNHEY, CDR2 SMNVEV (reference sequence). The CDR3 DNA reads as TGTGCCAGCAGTTTGTTCCAAGAGACCCAGTACTTC. This encodes CASSLFQETQYF.

This clonotype was seen only a few times. The genes are TRBV4-1 and TRBJ2-7; perhaps TRBD1 as D (6 bases). The length of the CDR3 is 15 residues. The ends were cut back, 3 bases at V and 3 bases at J, with 15 bases in the middle. The germline CDR1 and CDR2 sequences are MGHRA and YSYEKL. CDR3 in amino acids: CASSQLQGGDYEQYF. CDR3 DNA: TGCGCCAGCAGCCAGCTACAGGGCGGAGACTACGAGCAGTACTTC.

This clonotype occurred many times. The chain is built from TRBV6-5 and TRBJ2-3, with D perhaps being TRBD1 or TRBD2 (6 bases each). Germline CDR1 is MNHEY and CDR2 is SVGAGI. The CDR3 contains 15 residues. Between the trimmed V and J ends, which lost 5 bases and 5 bases, there was a span of 17 bases. For the CDR3, the DNA is TGTGCCAGCAGTCAGGCGTTGAGGGGGGTAGATACGCAGTATTTT. Its translation: CASSQALRGVDTQYF.

This chain's CDR3 is CAIAFGGQETQYF. DNA of the CDR3: TGTGCCATCGCGTTCGGGGGACAAGAGACCCAGTACTTC. The chain employs TRBV10-3 and TRBJ2-5; perhaps TRBD2 as D (6 bases). Trimming left V 8 bases short and J 2 bases short, with 12 bases between. The CDR3 is 13 residues long. CDR1 is ENHRY and CDR2 is SYGVKD in the germline V gene.

This clonotype has more than one count but fewer than ten. The V and J genes are TRBV28 and TRBJ1-1; possible D gene TRBD1, 5 bases. V lost 8 bases to trimming and J lost 1 base, with 14 bases between them. The CDR3 sequence is 14 residues long. Germline V CDR1 and CDR2: MDHEN, SYDVKM. Here the CDR3 reads CASGFDGQNTEAFF. The DNA for the CDR3 is TGTGCCAGCGGGTTCGACGGACAGAACACTGAAGCTTTCTTT. Variable domain in full (rest from reference TRBV28 and TRBJ1-1): DVKVTQSSRYLVKRTGEKVFLECVQDMDHENMFWYRQDPGLGLRLIYFSYDVKMKEKGDIPEGYSVSREKKERFSLILESASTNQTSMYLCASGFDGQNTEAFFGQGTRLTVV.

This clonotype was observed many times. The V call is TRBV3-1, the J call TRBJ1-5; D is ambiguous. Trimming removed 0 bases at V and 5 bases at J, with 5 bases between. CDR1 is LGHDT, CDR2 YNNKEL, per germline (reference sequence). The CDR3 has 13 residues. CDR3 DNA sequence: TGTGCCAGCAGCCAAGATCTGGATCAGCCCCAGCATTTT. Its protein is CASSQDLDQPQHF.

This chain uses TRBV7-2 with TRBJ2-5; a possible D gene is TRBD1 (6 bases). The germline CDR1 and CDR2 sequences are SGHTA and FQGNSA. The CDR3 runs to 14 residues. Trimming stripped 2 bases from V and 1 base from J, with 8 bases between. The CDR3: CASSLRTVQETQYF. The CDR3 DNA reads as TGTGCCAGCAGCTTAAGGACAGTCCAAGAGACCCAGTACTTC.

The genes are TRBV7-9 and TRBJ2-7, with D possibly being TRBD1 (6 bases). This CDR3 is built from 11 residues. Germline V gene lookup returns CDR1 SEHNR and CDR2 FQNEAQ (reference sequence). V lost 1 base and J lost 12, with 10 bases in between. The CDR3, as DNA: TGTGCCAGCAGCTTAGGGACAGCTTTGTACTTC. Protein: CASSLGTALYF.

This clonotype appeared many times. The chain uses TRBV7-9 and TRBJ2-3; perhaps TRBD2 as D (5 bases). Between the trimmed V and J ends, which lost 5 bases and 9 bases, there was a span of 18 bases. Germline-derived CDR1 and CDR2 are SEHNR and FQNEAQ (reference sequence). This CDR3 has 14 amino acids. The CDR3 loop is CASSPGPTGLTQYF. The CDR3 DNA reads as TGTGCCAGCAGCCCCGGCCCGACGGGATTGACGCAGTATTTT.

This clonotype was detected ten times or more. The chain uses TRBV5-1 and TRBJ2-2, with a tentative D call TRBD1 (5 bases). Germline V gene lookup returns CDR1 SGHRS and CDR2 YFSETQ. CDR3 length equals 14 residues. The V gene lost 1 base and the J gene lost 6 bases, with 10 bases spanning the gap. For the CDR3, the DNA is TGCGCCAGCAGCTTGTGGGGCCGGGCCGGGGAGCTGTTTTTT. It translates to CASSLWGRAGELFF.

This clonotype came up many times. The J gene is TRBJ2-1, the V gene TRBV7-9; TRBD1 agrees at 9 bases. After removal of 6 bases from V and 2 bases from J, the junction contained 5 bases not matched to a gene. The CDR3 has 15 residues. Germline V gene data show CDR1 as SEHNR and CDR2 as FQNEAQ (reference sequence). CDR3 region: CASSKGQGPYNEQFF. Written as DNA, the CDR3 is TGTGCCAGCAGTAAGGGACAGGGACCCTACAATGAGCAGTTCTTC.

The chain is built from TRBV9 and TRBJ1-1; D gene ambiguous. V was cut by 0 bases and J by 4 bases, with 22 bases left in between. The CDR3 has 18 residues. Germline V gives CDR1 SGDLS, CDR2 YYNGEE. The CDR3 DNA follows: TGTGCCAGCAGCGTAGATTGGTCGTACATGCCCTCCGTCACTGAAGCTTTCTTT. It yields the protein CASSVDWSYMPSVTEAFF.

This clonotype was found a few times. The chain is built from TRBV7-9 and TRBJ1-4, with 8 nucleotides matching TRBD1. Germline V lookup: CDR1 SEHNR, CDR2 FQNEAQ (reference sequence). With 3 bases clipped from V and 0 bases from J, the junction kept 12 bases outside the gene matches. The CDR3 runs 19 residues. The CDR3 bases are TGTGCCAGCAGCTTCGTGAGGACAGGGTCTATCTCAACTAATGAAAAACTGTTTTTT. It is translated as CASSFVRTGSISTNEKLFF.

This clonotype was recorded only once. One junction end disagrees with the germline gene, perhaps due to a read error. V is TRBV2 and J is TRBJ1-1, with 9 bases matching TRBD1. Germline values: CDR1 SNHLY, CDR2 FYNNEI. The CDR3 is made up of 13 amino acids. The CDR3: CASNYRGPDESFF. DNA for the CDR3: TGTGCCAGCAATTACAGGGGGCCTGATGAATCTTTCTTT.

There are many counts of this clonotype. This chain links TRBV30 with TRBJ1-2; D may be TRBD1 (5 bases). CDR1 is GTSNPN and CDR2 is SVGIG in the germline V gene (reference sequence). V was pared by 1 base and J by 2 bases, with 11 bases between. The CDR3 runs 14 residues. The CDR3 DNA reads TGTGCCTGGAGTGAACAGGCCATAAACTATGGCTACACCTTC. It codes for CAWSEQAINYGYTF.

This clonotype was seen at least ten times. The J gene is TRBJ2-7, the V gene TRBV2; D is perhaps TRBD2 (6 bases). The ends were cut back, 9 bases at V and 0 bases at J, with 15 bases in the middle. The CDR3 spans 14 residues. The germline gives CDR1 SNHLY, CDR2 FYNNEI. CDR3 residues: CASLLSGYSYEQYF. The CDR3 bases are TGTGCCAGTCTGCTAAGCGGGTACTCCTACGAGCAGTACTTC.

As for this clonotype: The junction departs from the called germline gene at one end, perhaps through a read error. The chain carries TRBV7-9 and TRBJ1-1, with 8 bases aligning to TRBD1. Per germline, CDR1 SEHNR and CDR2 FQNEAQ (reference sequence). This CDR3 region has 13 residues. CDR3 in amino acids: CASSQTGVTEVFF. The CDR3 DNA follows: TGTGCCAGCAGCCAGACAGGGGTAACTGAAGTTTTCTTT.

Many counts were recorded for this clonotype. CDR3 DNA: TGTGCCAGCAGTCCGGGGACAGGCCTGTCCTACGAGCAGTACTTC. Translated: CASSPGTGLSYEQYF. This chain joins TRBV6-2 or TRBV6-3 and TRBJ2-7, with TRBD1 identical over 8 bases. The CDR3 contains 15 residues. CDR1 and CDR2 from the germline V gene are MNHEY and SVGEGT. V trimming: 5 bases; J trimming: 1 base; junction bases outside the gene matches: 7.

The chain joins TRBV5-1 to TRBJ2-7, with unresolved D. Per germline, CDR1 SGHRS and CDR2 YFSETQ. The CDR3 sequence is 15 residues long. Trimming took off 4 bases at V and 0 bases at J, with 14 bases between the two ends. The CDR3 nucleotides read TGCGCCAGCAGCCTGGGCCCCGTGGGCTCCTACGAGCAGTACTTC. Translating gives CASSLGPVGSYEQYF.

The table lists this clonotype with many counts. V and J are TRBV29-1 and TRBJ2-1; D might be TRBD2 (6 bases). Trimming removed 4 bases from V and 0 bases from J, with 10 bases in between. Germline V gives CDR1 SQVTM, CDR2 ANQGSEA. The CDR3 is 14 residues long. In DNA form, the CDR3 reads TGCAGCGTTGCCGGGCGGGGCTCCTACAATGAGCAGTTCTTC. Translating it yields CSVAGRGSYNEQFF.

This clonotype was observed a handful of times. The chain combines TRBV20-1 with TRBJ2-5; D is possibly TRBD2 (5 bases). The CDR3 totals 13 residues. Trimming removed 1 base at V and 7 bases at J, with 13 bases between. The germline CDR1 and CDR2 sequences are DFQATT and SNEGSKA (reference sequence). This chain's CDR3 is CSARVGVGGTQYF. In nucleotides, the CDR3 is TGCAGTGCTAGAGTCGGGGTTGGAGGGACCCAGTACTTC.

The chain carries TRBV10-3 and TRBJ1-2; TRBD1 aligns across 7 bases. The CDR3 runs to 12 residues. With V trimmed by 2 bases and J by 14 bases, 8 bases remained unmatched. CDR1 is ENHRY, CDR2 SYGVKD, per germline. Written as DNA, the CDR3 is TGTGCCATCAGTGAGCCCGGGACAGTGAATACCTTC. This encodes CAISEPGTVNTF.

This clonotype was counted many times. The CDR3 region is CASSRAGTGFSYEQYF. Written as DNA, the CDR3 is TGTGCCAGCAGTCGGGCCGGGACAGGGTTTTCCTACGAGCAGTACTTC. The rearrangement uses TRBV12-3 or TRBV12-4 and TRBJ2-7; 9 nucleotides agree with TRBD1. The CDR3 runs 16 residues. The trim removed 5 bases at V and 1 base at J, leaving 9 bases unmatched.

This clonotype came up many times. The chain uses TRBV6-5 and TRBJ2-7; 12 bases are a match to TRBD2. Germline assignment: CDR1 MNHEY and CDR2 SVGAGI. Germline trimming cut 0 bases from V and 0 bases from J; bases unmatched to any gene: 0. The CDR3 is 16 residues long. The CDR3 DNA reads as TGTGCCAGCAGTTACTCACTAGCGGGGGGCTCCTACGAGCAGTACTTC. Amino acid sequence: CASSYSLAGGSYEQYF.

The chain has TRBV4-2 and TRBJ2-3; D is unclear. Germline V CDR1 and CDR2: LGHNA, YNFKEQ. The CDR3 totals 18 residues. V was clipped by 3 bases and J by 2 bases, with 21 bases between them. The CDR3 DNA sequence: TGTGCCAGCAGCCAGTTTGATCGGCCCCCCGAATTCACAGATACGCAGTATTTT. This gives the protein CASSQFDRPPEFTDTQYF.

The chain carries TRBV7-9 and TRBJ1-5; the match to TRBD1 covers 9 bases. Trimming cost V 6 bases and J 2 bases; bases outside gene matches: 8. The CDR3 totals 16 residues. Germline CDR1 is SEHNR and CDR2 is FQNEAQ (reference sequence). Here the CDR3 reads CASSAQGQGGNQPQHF. As DNA, the CDR3 is TGTGCCAGCAGTGCACAGGGACAGGGAGGCAATCAGCCCCAGCATTTT.

There are a few counts of this clonotype. This chain links TRBV7-2 with TRBJ2-7; perhaps TRBD2 as D (5 bases). Deletions cut 1 base from V and 6 bases from J, with 10 bases between. Germline V gene data show CDR1 as SGHTA and CDR2 as FQGNSA. The CDR3 is made up of 13 amino acids. The CDR3 spells CASSLVSRGEQYF. Written as DNA, the CDR3 is TGTGCCAGCAGCTTAGTAAGTCGGGGCGAGCAGTACTTC.

This clonotype was detected many times. V and J are TRBV5-5 and TRBJ2-7; tentative D call: TRBD2 (5 bases). The V end was cut by 5 bases, the J end by 3 bases, with 15 bases between. The germline CDR1 and CDR2 sequences are SGHKS and YYEKEE (reference sequence). The CDR3 spans 14 residues. CDR3 region: CASRSALRDYEQYF. As DNA, the CDR3 is TGTGCCAGCAGGTCAGCCCTCCGGGACTACGAGCAGTACTTC.

This chain connects TRBV6-5 to TRBJ1-5; TRBD1 is a possible D gene (5 bases). Germline CDR1 is MNHEY and CDR2 is SVGAGI. Trimming left V 4 bases short and J 6 bases short, with 13 bases between. The CDR3 length is 14 residues. The CDR3 loop reads CASSSGREGQPQHF. The CDR3 nucleotides read TGTGCCAGCAGTTCGGGCAGGGAAGGTCAGCCCCAGCATTTT.